This TCR beta chain came from a study of regulatory T cells in long-lasting Graves disease. Time point described: newly diagnosed GD, antithyroid drugs for less than 3 months. Extracted PBMC RNA gave rise to the TCR library. The TCR beta library used iRepertoire HTBI primers with Arm-PCR amplification of CDR3. TCRdb called the multiplex PCR reads again in MiXCR, with one record for every CDR3 protein. The sample yields approximately 480,000 distinct CDR3 sequences, roughly 17% seen once. This clonotype was detected only a few times. This sample also appeared in a second study, on T cells in Graves' hyperthyroidism and ophthalmopathy. As reported in that work: Those patients with uncontrolled infection, other autoimmune disease, pregnancy or lactation were excluded. TCR CDR3 regions were first amplified by RT-PCR with HTBI primers.

The source was peripheral blood mononuclear cells (PBMCs), collected at new diagnosis, from a patient treated with antithyroid drugs. The sequence was obtained from a man aged 40-49 years with Graves disease.

The CDR3 region has the DNA TGTGCCAGCAGTTATGGCCAGGGCGGAGCCTACGAGCAGTACTTC. This gives the protein CASSYGQGGAYEQYF. The V call is TRBV27, the J call TRBJ2-7, with D possibly matching TRBD1 (5 bases). This CDR3 contains 15 residues. Per germline, CDR1 MNHEY and CDR2 SMNVEV (reference sequence). With 4 bases removed from V and 2 bases from J, the gap between germline ends came to 15 bases.